This T cell receptor (beta chain) came from a study of OX40 agonist ivuxolimab in advanced cancers. Study observations and caveats: CD4+ and CD8+ blood T cells expanded clonally by week 6 at 0.1 to 3.0 mg/kg.

Sequencing was performed with immunoSEQ multiplex PCR; in TCRdb, only in-frame clones are kept and a portion is missing. The sample shows about 58,000 clones, 89% of them seen only once. Of note for this clone: Its antigen is not identified.

This CDR3 has 15 residues. V dropped 2 bases and J dropped 0 bases, with 7 bases sitting between them. Germline CDR1 PRHDT, CDR2 FYEKMQ (reference sequence). The rearrangement uses TRBV13 and TRBJ2-2; no clear D. The sequencing here drew on CD4+ or CD8+ T cells sorted from blood, taken in a trial of the OX40 agonist ivuxolimab. The source is an adult with an advanced solid tumor such as melanoma, head and neck, liver or kidney cancer. The CDR3 region is CASSLSSPNTGELFF. CDR3 sequence (DNA): TGTGCCAGCAGCTTATCGTCCCCGAACACCGGGGAGCTGTTTTTT.